This T cell receptor beta chain was captured in a study of cytomegalovirus exposure and HLA in healthy donors. The table came from immunoSEQ multiplex PCR; TCRdb's copy has only in-frame clones and leaves some out. Of about 280,000 clones in the sample, around 87% were seen once. V lost 5 bases and J 7 bases, leaving 23 bases between the germline ends. The CDR3 covers 16 residues. In germline, CDR1 is LNHDA, CDR2 SQIVND (reference sequence). The origin of this receptor is a woman under 30 in good health and CMV-seronegative. The V call is TRBV19, the J call TRBJ1-1, with a possible D match to TRBD1 (5 bases). Sequenced sample: PBMCs. The CDR3 nucleotides are TGTGCCAGTAGTGCACCGGGACTCGCGAGGCGCGGTGAAGCTTTCTTT. Translated: CASSAPGLARRGEAFF.